This T cell receptor beta chain stems from a study of CD8 T cells in ankylosing spondylitis. Concerning this clonotype: Its target is not known.

TCRdb reprocessed the 5' RACE reads via MiXCR and lists one record per CDR3 protein. The profile shows over 400,000 distinct CDR3 sequences, 26% of them singletons. Trimming at V came to 5 bases and at J to 8 bases, leaving 9 bases not matched to a gene. Germline values: CDR1 DFQATT, CDR2 SNEGSKA (reference sequence). This CDR3 contains 14 residues. The study, taken as a whole, reports: Disease-linked clones reportedly showed significant enrichment in matched ankylosing spondylitis synovial fluid. Ankylosing spondylitis blood appeared to be characterized by a TCR beta motif of roughly eight highly homologous variants.

The rearrangement joins TRBV20-1 to TRBJ2-1, with 10 bases aligning to TRBD2. This clonotype was sampled from a male donor with ankylosing spondylitis. The sample was blood, either unsorted or a sorted T cell fraction (not recorded which). The CDR3, as DNA: TGCAGTGCTCGTATAGGGACTAGCGCCGATGAGCAGTTCTTC. It yields the protein CSARIGTSADEQFF.